The following is a T cell receptor (beta chain) sequence with its context. Profiled with immunoSEQ multiplex PCR; TCRdb holds only in-frame clones, not every one. The sample contains fewer than 300,000 clones, approximately 87% of which appear only once. The entry originates in a study of blood T cell repertoires in COVID-19. The CDR3 has 17 amino acids. V was trimmed by 0 bases and J by 4 bases, leaving 16 bases between them. The germline gives CDR1 SGHKS, CDR2 YYEKEE (reference sequence). The rearrangement uses TRBV5-5 and TRBJ1-4, with D possibly matching TRBD1 (5 bases). Sample: peripheral blood. The TCR was taken from a woman aged 40 to 49 who had recovered from COVID-19. This CDR3 is CASSLGQTPSLNEKLFF. The DNA for the CDR3 is TGTGCCAGCAGCTTGGGACAGACGCCCAGTCTTAATGAAAAACTGTTTTTT.